Each of the 26 T cell receptor beta chains below was sequenced from the same sample in a study of T cell responses to AZD1222 COVID-19 vaccine. TCRdb keeps only in-frame clones here, not all; method: immunoSEQ multiplex PCR. The sample holds 150,000 to 190,000 clones; roughly nine tenths are singletons and the top ten take over 1.2%. Material: peripheral blood, obtained 28 days after the second AZD1222 dose. These TCRs come from an adult who received the AZD1222 COVID-19 vaccine.

The rearrangement links TRBV30 to TRBJ1-2, with 8 positions matching TRBD1. Germline-derived CDR1 and CDR2 are GTSNPN and SVGIG (reference sequence). The CDR3 covers 13 residues. After removal of 2 bases from V and 7 bases from J, the junction contained 6 bases not matched to a gene. The CDR3 spells CAWSTGQGSGYTF. DNA for the CDR3: TGTGCCTGGAGTACCGGACAGGGAAGTGGCTACACCTTC.

V is TRBV2 and J is TRBJ1-1; 9 positions agree with TRBD1. Germline V gives CDR1 SNHLY, CDR2 FYNNEI. Trimming at V came to 6 bases and at J to 0 bases, leaving 2 bases not matched to a gene. This CDR3 region has 14 residues. As DNA, the CDR3 is TGTGCCAGCAGGGACAGGGGATTGAACACTGAAGCTTTCTTT. This codes for CASRDRGLNTEAFF.

The chain has TRBV7-2 and TRBJ1-1, with D uncertain. There are 14 residues in the CDR3. Trimming shortened V by 0 bases and J by 4 bases, and 9 bases separated the two germline ends. Germline-derived CDR1 and CDR2 are SGHTA and FQGNSA. This chain's CDR3 is CASSLAAQVTEAFF. CDR3 in DNA: TGTGCCAGCAGCTTAGCTGCCCAGGTCACTGAAGCTTTCTTT.

The chain couples TRBV29-1 to TRBJ1-2; D unclear. V shed 6 bases and J shed 7 bases, with 12 bases lying between them. From germline, CDR1 is SQVTM and CDR2 ANQGSEA. The CDR3 covers 11 residues. Here the CDR3 DNA reads TGCAGCGTCCTCGGGGAGGGTGGCTACACCTTC. The encoded protein is CSVLGEGGYTF.

This rearrangement joins TRBV27 to TRBJ1-1; D is unclear. The germline V gene has CDR1 MNHEY and CDR2 SMNVEV (reference sequence). V gave up 3 bases and J gave up 1 base, with 6 bases separating them. This CDR3 has 13 amino acids. CDR3 residues: CASSFRGNTEAFF. Here the CDR3 DNA reads TGTGCCAGCAGTTTTCGAGGGAACACTGAAGCTTTCTTT.

The chain recombines TRBV5-6 with TRBJ2-5; TRBD2 agrees at 10 bases. Germline CDR1 reads SGHDT; CDR2 reads YYEEEE. V lost 5 bases to trimming and J lost 4 bases; unmatched junction nucleotides: 8. The length of the CDR3 is 15 residues. DNA of the CDR3: TGTGCCAGCAGTTATAGCGGGAGGCAGCTAGAGACCCAGTACTTC. Protein product: CASSYSGRQLETQYF. The variable domain in full, with the rest retrieved from reference TRBV5-6 and TRBJ2-5, is DAGVTQSPTHLIKTRGQQVTLRCSPKSGHDTVSWYQQALGQGPQFIFQYYEEEERQRGNFPDRFSGHQFPNYSSELNVNALLLGDSALYLCASSYSGRQLETQYFGPGTRLLVL.

This clone has only one observation. This chain links TRBV7-9 with TRBJ1-1; D gene unclear. V dropped 5 bases and J dropped 1 base, with 14 bases sitting between them. Germline CDR1 is SEHNR and CDR2 is FQNEAQ (reference sequence). The CDR3 runs to 15 residues. For the CDR3, the DNA is TGTGCCAGCAGCGCGGCCCAGAACAAGAACACTGAAGCTTTCTTT. It translates to CASSAAQNKNTEAFF.

The chain recombines TRBV18 with TRBJ1-1; a weak D match, TRBD1 (5 bases). Trimming left V 4 bases short and J 8 bases short, with 17 bases between. Germline-derived CDR1 and CDR2 are KGHSH and LQKENI. The CDR3 loop spans 14 amino acids. DNA for the CDR3: TGTGCCAGCTCACTTGGACATAGAAATGGGGAAGCTTTCTTT. It yields the protein CASSLGHRNGEAFF.

The V call is TRBV30, the J call TRBJ2-2; D remains ambiguous. This CDR3 has 15 amino acids. The germline V gene has CDR1 GTSNPN and CDR2 SVGIG (reference sequence). The germline V and J ends were trimmed by 3 bases and 1 base, with 12 bases remaining between them. DNA of the CDR3: TGTGCCTGGAGGGCCGGCCTCCTGAACACCGGGGAGCTGTTTTTT. This codes for CAWRAGLLNTGELFF.

The chain couples TRBV18 to TRBJ2-3; 9 bases are a match to TRBD1. V was clipped by 1 base and J by 3 bases; unmatched bases: 8. The germline V gene encodes CDR1 KGHSH and CDR2 LQKENI. CDR3 length: 17 amino acids. The DNA of the CDR3 is TGTGCCAGCTCACCACAACCGGGACAGGGAAGAACAGATACGCAGTATTTT. This translates into CASSPQPGQGRTDTQYF.

The chain uses TRBV11-3 and TRBJ1-1; no clear D gene. V dropped 5 bases and J dropped 1 base, with 8 bases sitting between them. Germline V gives CDR1 SGHNT, CDR2 YENEEA. CDR3 size: 13 residues. The CDR3 spells CASSLSRNTEAFF. For the CDR3, the DNA is TGTGCCAGCAGCCTCTCCAGGAACACTGAAGCTTTCTTT.

CDR3 region: CASSQVPRGRSEKLFF. The CDR3 nucleotides are TGCGCCAGCAGCCAAGTTCCAAGGGGGCGAAGTGAAAAACTGTTTTTT. This chain links TRBV4-1 with TRBJ1-4, with TRBD1 identical over 7 bases. The CDR3 has 16 amino acids. Germline-derived CDR1 and CDR2 are MGHRA and YSYEKL. V dropped 1 base and J dropped 7; count of bases not matched to a gene: 9.

The chain uses TRBV19 and TRBJ2-2; 7 bases are shared with TRBD1. V lost 3 bases, J lost 5 bases, and 3 bases stayed unmatched. CDR1 LNHDA and CDR2 SQIVND come from the germline V gene (reference sequence). The CDR3 runs 14 residues. The CDR3 loop reads CASSIGQETGELFF. The DNA of the CDR3 is TGTGCCAGTAGTATCGGACAGGAAACCGGGGAGCTGTTTTTT.

The chain employs TRBV6-5 and TRBJ2-2, with a possible D match to TRBD1 (5 bases). Trimming stripped 6 bases from V and 4 bases from J, with 12 bases between. Germline CDR1 is MNHEY and CDR2 is SVGAGI. The CDR3 has 14 residues. This CDR3 is CASRRDSLTGELFF. CDR3 in DNA: TGTGCCAGCAGGAGAGACAGCCTCACCGGGGAGCTGTTTTTT.

The chain has TRBV2 and TRBJ1-5, with D perhaps matching TRBD1 (6 bases). This CDR3 contains 14 residues. CDR1 is SNHLY, CDR2 FYNNEI, per germline. V was cut by 7 bases and J by 5 bases, with 15 bases left in between. For the CDR3, the DNA is TGTGCCAGCACTCCCAGGACAGTTGATCAGCCCCAGCATTTT. Amino acid sequence: CASTPRTVDQPQHF. Together with reference TRBV2 and TRBJ1-5, the CDR3 gives the full variable domain: EPEVTQTPSHQVTQMGQEVILRCVPISNHLYFYWYRQILGQKVEFLVSFYNNEISEKSEIFDDQFSVERPDGSNFTLKIRSTKLEDSAMYFCASTPRTVDQPQHFGDGTRLSIL.

The V and J genes are TRBV3-1 (or the pseudogene TRBV3-2) and TRBJ2-1; D may be TRBD2 (6 bases). The CDR3 runs 13 residues. From germline, CDR1 is LGHDT and CDR2 YNNKEL (reference sequence). Between the trimmed V and J ends, which lost 5 bases and 7 bases, there was a span of 12 bases. The CDR3 loop is CASSSAGGNEQFF. CDR3 nucleotides: TGTGCCAGCAGCTCCGCCGGGGGAAATGAGCAGTTCTTC.

The chain's CDR3 is CASSLINREKLFF. For the CDR3, the DNA is TGTGCCAGCAGCTTAATAAATCGTGAAAAACTGTTTTTT. The J gene is TRBJ1-4, the V gene TRBV7-9; D not certain. The CDR3 has 13 amino acids. Per the germline V gene, CDR1 is SEHNR and CDR2 is FQNEAQ (reference sequence). V gave up 2 bases and J gave up 7 bases, with 8 bases separating them. Full variable domain (rest looked up from reference TRBV7-9 and TRBJ1-4): DTGVSQNPRHKITKRGQNVTFRCDPISEHNRLYWYRQTLGQGPEFLTYFQNEAQLEKSRLLSDRFSAERPKGSFSTLEIQRTEQGDSAMYLCASSLINREKLFFGSGTQLSVL.

This clone was picked up a small number of times. The genes are TRBV30 and TRBJ1-2, with TRBD1 identical over 9 bases. This CDR3 is 14 amino acids long. The germline gives CDR1 GTSNPN, CDR2 SVGIG (reference sequence). The V gene end was trimmed by 5 bases and the J gene end by 7 bases; junction bases not matched to a gene: 11. The DNA of the CDR3 is TGTGCCTGGGACGGATTCGGGACAGGGAGTGGCTACACCTTC. Protein sequence: CAWDGFGTGSGYTF.

The chain has TRBV21-1 and TRBJ1-1. TRBV21-1 is a recognized pseudogene. The CDR3 sequence is 15 residues long. This CDR3 reads CASSSNQILLSEAFF. The CDR3 DNA reads TGTGCCAGCAGCTCGAATCAAATTCTCTTGTCTGAAGCTTTCTTT.

This chain uses TRBV2 with TRBJ1-1; D gene uncertain. V was cut by 7 bases and J by 0 bases, with 12 bases left in between. Germline V gene sequence: CDR1 SNHLY, CDR2 FYNNEI. The CDR3 runs to 14 residues. The CDR3: CASTLGLMNTEAFF. The CDR3 DNA reads as TGTGCCAGCACCCTTGGACTGATGAACACTGAAGCTTTCTTT.

This sequence joins TRBV11-3 and TRBJ2-2, with D unclear. Germline assignment: CDR1 SGHNT and CDR2 YENEEA. The CDR3 totals 13 residues. The germline V and J ends were trimmed by 7 bases and 4 bases, with 10 bases remaining between them. CDR3 DNA: TGTGCCAGCACCGATTACGTCACCGGGGAGCTGTTTTTT. Translated: CASTDYVTGELFF.

The chain is built from TRBV4-1 and TRBJ1-2, with D unclear. CDR3 length: 13 amino acids. The germline CDR1 and CDR2 sequences are MGHRA and YSYEKL. Trimming shortened V by 3 bases and J by 5 bases, and 10 bases separated the two germline ends. The CDR3 DNA reads as TGCGCCAGCAGCCACAATTACCGGTATGGCTACACCTTC. Its translation: CASSHNYRYGYTF.

The genes are TRBV6-5 and TRBJ1-1; D may be TRBD1 (5 bases). V shed 2 bases and J shed 4 bases, with 8 bases lying between them. CDR1 is MNHEY and CDR2 is SVGAGI in the germline V gene. The CDR3 loop spans 13 amino acids. CDR3 DNA sequence: TGTGCCAGCAGTTACGGGGACCTCACTGAAGCTTTCTTT. Translated, it gives CASSYGDLTEAFF.

The rearrangement joins TRBV5-1 to TRBJ1-1; possibly TRBD1 for D (5 bases). Per the germline V gene, CDR1 is SGHRS and CDR2 is YFSETQ. CDR3 length: 16 residues. Trimming cost V 0 bases and J 4 bases, with 16 bases left between them. CDR3 amino acids: CASSLGGAMQSTEAFF. Here the CDR3 DNA reads TGCGCCAGCAGCTTGGGAGGGGCAATGCAAAGCACTGAAGCTTTCTTT. The whole variable domain, remainder taken from reference TRBV5-1 and TRBJ1-1, is KAGVTQTPRYLIKTRGQQVTLSCSPISGHRSVSWYQQTPGQGLQFLFEYFSETQRNKGNFPGRFSGRQFSNSRSEMNVSTLELGDSALYLCASSLGGAMQSTEAFFGQGTRLTVV.

The chain employs TRBV6-5 and TRBJ2-1; the match to TRBD2 covers 13 bases. V trimming: 0 bases; J trimming: 7 bases; junction bases outside the gene matches: 3. The CDR3 covers 16 residues. From germline, CDR1 is MNHEY and CDR2 SVGAGI. In DNA form, the CDR3 reads TGTGCCAGCAGTTACTCTGGACTAGCGGGAGCTAATGAGCAGTTCTTC. This sequence encodes CASSYSGLAGANEQFF.

This chain connects TRBV24-1 to TRBJ2-5, with D perhaps assigned TRBD1 or TRBD2 (5 bases each). There are 13 residues in the CDR3. Looked up from germline, CDR1 is KGHDR and CDR2 is SFDVKD. With 4 bases removed from V and 7 bases from J, the gap between germline ends came to 12 bases. As DNA, the CDR3 is TGTGCCACCAGTGAGTGGACTGGGGGGACCCAGTACTTC. This sequence encodes CATSEWTGGTQYF.